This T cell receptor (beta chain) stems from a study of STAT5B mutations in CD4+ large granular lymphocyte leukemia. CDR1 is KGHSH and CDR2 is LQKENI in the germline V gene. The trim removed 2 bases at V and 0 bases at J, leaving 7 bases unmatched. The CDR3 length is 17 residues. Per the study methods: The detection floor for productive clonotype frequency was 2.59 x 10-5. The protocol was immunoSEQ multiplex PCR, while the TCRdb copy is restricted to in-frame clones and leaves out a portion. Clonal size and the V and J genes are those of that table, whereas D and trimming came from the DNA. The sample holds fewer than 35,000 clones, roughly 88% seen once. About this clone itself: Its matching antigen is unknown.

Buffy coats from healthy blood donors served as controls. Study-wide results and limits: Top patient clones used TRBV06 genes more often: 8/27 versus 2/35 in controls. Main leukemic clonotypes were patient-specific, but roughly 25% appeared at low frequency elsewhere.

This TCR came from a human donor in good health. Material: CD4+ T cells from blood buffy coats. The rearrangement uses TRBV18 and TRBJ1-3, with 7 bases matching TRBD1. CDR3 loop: CASSPYRGPSSGNTIYF. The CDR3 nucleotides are TGTGCCAGCTCACCATACAGGGGCCCGAGCTCTGGAAACACCATATATTTT.